This T cell receptor (beta chain) emerged from a study of T cell repertoires in cytomegalovirus infection. Study as a whole: Peptides in the study included HLA-C-restricted and HLA-B-restricted CMV epitopes. Public TCR beta signature analysis indicated the presence of both CMV infection and matching HLA type.

Notes on the study in general: Cumulative public TCR beta family frequency identified CMV carriers with the relevant HLA. Dominating the ex vivo response were HLA-C-restricted CMV-specific TCR beta clonotypes.

The junction had 5 bases not matched to a gene; V was cut back by 0 bases and J by 6 bases. CDR3 length equals 15 residues. Per the germline V gene, CDR1 is SGHNT and CDR2 is YYREEE (reference sequence). This clonotype was seen a handful of times. The antigen is not known. TCRdb analysed the reads with MiXCR anew, one entry per CDR3 protein. Counted here are approximately 730,000 distinct CDR3 sequences, around 32% occurring once; the ten biggest clones make up 15% to 20%. The TCR comes from a human donor in good health (CMV status not recorded). Some clones in this sample may be carry-over from other donors' samples. The rearrangement links TRBV5-4 to TRBJ1-4; 7 bases align to TRBD1. The sample was cultured PBMCs, taken from culture after CMV antigen stimulation. The DNA of the CDR3 is TGTGCCAGCAGCTTGGCGGCAGGGGGTGATGAAAAACTGTTTTTT. Residues: CASSLAAGGDEKLFF.